This paragraph covers one T cell receptor beta chain sequence. This clonotype was counted between two and nine times. Its antigen has not been determined. Base-call qualities are not available, and no considerably larger clone is one nucleotide away. Interpreted using the paper, the time point label stands for: patch test 1, 2 weeks after DPC sensitization. The sample's treatment or condition label, decoded: therapeutic diphenylcyclopropenone sensitization with weekly scalp DPC. Blood at each patch-test visit was drawn before the patch test was applied. Patients were considered eligible if aged 18 to 70, diagnosed with alopecia and deemed suitable for DPC therapy, and patients were excluded if pregnant. Total RNA was isolated from unfractionated whole blood collected in Tempus Blood RNA tubes. This specimen comes from a study of human T cells and chemical hapten exposure (dated by TCRdb to the early 2020s). Concerning the study at large: For sensitization, 2% DPC in acetone was applied to a roughly 2 cm by roughly 2 cm area of upper inner arm skin. Throughout the study period of approximately 23 weeks, patients also received therapeutic DPC doses to the scalp every week. Patch tests used Finn chambers with 0.01% DPC on the upper back, scored after 6 days by International Contact Dermatitis Research Group standards. The patient cohort, mostly female, included alopecia areata with under or over 50% scalp involvement, alopecia totalis and alopecia universalis. The libraries were sequenced as a pool, and the TCR yield per sample differed mostly because of small variations in library volumes within the pool. The study tracked peripheral blood TCR repertoire changes in vivo during primary and secondary sensitization to the hapten diphenylcyclopropenone (DPC) in alopecia patients. Blood samples were taken from patients before sensitization (week 0) and at 2, 6 and about 24 weeks after DPC sensitization. For TCR sequencing, blood came from 25 to 35 alopecia patients at anywhere from one to four time points (pre-sensitization, 2, 6 and 24 weeks). The paper as a whole reports these results and caveats: DPC sensitization did not change the number of TCRs with a frequency above 1 in 1000, and there was no evidence of changes in global repertoire structure. Significantly more large CDR3 similarity clusters were formed by expanded TCRs than by pre-sensitization or healthy control sets, consistent with antigen-driven responses. Patch test score correlated positively with the number of PT1 expanded TCRs, reaching significance at thresholds 8, 16 and 32 but not at 4. After repeated subsampling, the strength of the expansion versus patch-test correlation and the threshold at which it became significant changed. Alopecia, a presumed autoimmune disease, was present in all patients, so the immune response of the patients might differ from that of healthy individuals.

V is reduced by 6 bases and J by 5 bases, leaving a spacing of 13 bases between them. The CDR3 covers 12 residues, taking in both the cysteine and the phenylalanine. Only CDR3 DNA is held: 36 bases, read in frame from base 1. As encoded in the germline V gene, CDR1 is SQVTM while CDR2 is ANQGSEA. Receptors were amplified or captured by RACE. TCRdb records NextSeq 500 as the sequencer. Library preparation attached unique molecular identifiers to individual cDNA molecules for quantitative, reproducible TCR counting. For every blood RNA sample, sequencing covered both the TCR alpha and TCR beta chains. The paper's processing steps were these. The median number of TCRs per sample was some 100,000, ranging from 23,224 to 690,600. The Decombinator software suite was used to annotate the V, J and CDR3 of the TCR reads. Every sample was subsampled to the same number of TCRs (28,000) for the PS versus PT1 abundance plots. TCRs were defined as expanded if absent before sensitization and observed at least eight times at the 2-week time point. TCRdb reanalyzed the raw reads on its own, using fastp at Q25 for trimming and MiXCR for clone calling, and kept in-frame beta chains. Duplicate CDR3 protein sequences are folded into a single record with the most common DNA and genes. V and J calls and clone size were set by TCRdb, not the authors. Within this sample are 75,000 to 100,000 distinct CDR3 sequences, with around 12% of them counted one time only. The ten largest make up less than 2.5% of the sample.

The sequence is built from TRBV29-1 and TRBJ1-1; perhaps TRBD1 is the D gene, with 6 bases matching. Material: whole blood, obtained in connection with sensitization to the hapten diphenylcyclopropenone (DPC). This receptor was identified in a woman in her thirties or forties with alopecia areata. Some clones in this sample may be carry-over from other donors' samples. The sequenced DNA is TGCAGCGTGTACAGGGAAGATACTGAAGCTTTCTTT. Translated, this is CSVYREDTEAFF.